This TCR beta chain was obtained from a study of beta chain features in type 1 diabetes. On the study more broadly: Sorted cells examined across all samples numbered some 98 million.

The entirety of the isolated RNA underwent reverse transcription, so expressed TCRB transcripts were sequenced. Assay: immunoSEQ multiplex PCR; the TCRdb copy retains only in-frame clones and omits some. The table records hundreds of thousands of clones, roughly 15% of them present only once. The CDR3 totals 14 residues. Germline V CDR1 and CDR2: MNHEY, SVGAGI. V was trimmed by 6 bases and J by 2 bases, leaving 14 bases between them. As regards this clone: The antigen is unknown.

General study points: All four CD4+ subsets of Type 1 diabetes patients contained TCRB CDR3s that were moderately but significantly shorter.

The TCR comes from a man younger than 35 with type 1 diabetes. The V and J genes are TRBV6-5 and TRBJ2-7, with D tentatively TRBD1 (6 bases). Input material: naive CD4+ T cells from blood. CDR3 in amino acids: CASRSGQTPYEQYF. CDR3 DNA: TGTGCCAGCAGATCCGGACAGACTCCCTACGAGCAGTACTTC.